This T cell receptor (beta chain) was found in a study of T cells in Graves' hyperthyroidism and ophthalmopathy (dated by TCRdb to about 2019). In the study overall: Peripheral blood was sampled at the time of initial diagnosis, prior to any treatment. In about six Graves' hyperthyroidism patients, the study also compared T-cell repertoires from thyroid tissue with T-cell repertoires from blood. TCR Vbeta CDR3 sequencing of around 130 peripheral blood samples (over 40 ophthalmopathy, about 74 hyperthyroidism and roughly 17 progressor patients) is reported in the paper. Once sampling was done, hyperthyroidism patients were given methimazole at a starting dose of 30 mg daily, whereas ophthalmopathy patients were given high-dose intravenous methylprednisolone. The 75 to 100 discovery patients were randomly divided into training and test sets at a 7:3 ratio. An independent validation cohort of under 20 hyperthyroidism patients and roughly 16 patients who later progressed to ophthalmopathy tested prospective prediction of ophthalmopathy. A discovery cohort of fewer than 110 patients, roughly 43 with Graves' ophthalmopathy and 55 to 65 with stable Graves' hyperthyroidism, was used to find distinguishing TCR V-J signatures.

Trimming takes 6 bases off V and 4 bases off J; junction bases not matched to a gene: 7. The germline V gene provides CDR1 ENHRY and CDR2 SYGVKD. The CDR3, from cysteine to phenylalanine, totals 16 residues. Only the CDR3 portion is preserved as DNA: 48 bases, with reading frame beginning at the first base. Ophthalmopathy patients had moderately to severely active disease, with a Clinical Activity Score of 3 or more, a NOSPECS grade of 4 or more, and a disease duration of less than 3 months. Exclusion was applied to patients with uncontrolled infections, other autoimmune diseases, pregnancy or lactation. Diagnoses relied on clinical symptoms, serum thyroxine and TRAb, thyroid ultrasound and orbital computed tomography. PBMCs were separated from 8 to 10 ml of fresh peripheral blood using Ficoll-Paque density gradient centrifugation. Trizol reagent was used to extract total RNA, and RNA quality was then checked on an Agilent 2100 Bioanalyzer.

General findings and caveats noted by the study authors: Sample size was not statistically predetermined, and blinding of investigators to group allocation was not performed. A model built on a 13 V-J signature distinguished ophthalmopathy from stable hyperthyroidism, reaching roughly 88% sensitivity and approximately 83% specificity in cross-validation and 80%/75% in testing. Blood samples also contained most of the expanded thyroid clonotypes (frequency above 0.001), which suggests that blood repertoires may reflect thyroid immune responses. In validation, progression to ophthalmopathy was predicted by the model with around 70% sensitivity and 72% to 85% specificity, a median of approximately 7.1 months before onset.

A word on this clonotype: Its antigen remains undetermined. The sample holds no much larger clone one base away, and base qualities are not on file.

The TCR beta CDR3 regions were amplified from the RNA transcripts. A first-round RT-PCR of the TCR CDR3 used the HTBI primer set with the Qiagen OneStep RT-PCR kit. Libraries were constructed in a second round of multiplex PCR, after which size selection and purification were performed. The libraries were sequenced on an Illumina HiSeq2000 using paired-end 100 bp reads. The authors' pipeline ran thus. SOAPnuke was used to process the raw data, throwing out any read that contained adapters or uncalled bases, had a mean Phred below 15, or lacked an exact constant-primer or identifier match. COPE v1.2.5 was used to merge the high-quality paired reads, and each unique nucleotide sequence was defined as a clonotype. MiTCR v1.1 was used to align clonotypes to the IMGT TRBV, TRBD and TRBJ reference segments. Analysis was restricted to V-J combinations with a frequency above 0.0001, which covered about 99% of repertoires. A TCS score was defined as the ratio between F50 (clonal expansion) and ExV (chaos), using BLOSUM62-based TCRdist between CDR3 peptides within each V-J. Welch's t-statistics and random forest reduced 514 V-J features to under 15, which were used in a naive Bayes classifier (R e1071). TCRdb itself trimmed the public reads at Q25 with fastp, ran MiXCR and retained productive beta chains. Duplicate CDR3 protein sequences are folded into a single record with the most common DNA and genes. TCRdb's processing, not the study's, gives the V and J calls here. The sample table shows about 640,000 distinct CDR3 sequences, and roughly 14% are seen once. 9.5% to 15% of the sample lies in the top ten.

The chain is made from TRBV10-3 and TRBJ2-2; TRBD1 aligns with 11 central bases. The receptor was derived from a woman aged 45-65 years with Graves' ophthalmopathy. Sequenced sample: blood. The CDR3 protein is CAIRRDRGSGTGELFF. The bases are TGTGCCATCAGGAGGGACAGGGGGAGCGGCACCGGGGAGCTGTTTTTT.